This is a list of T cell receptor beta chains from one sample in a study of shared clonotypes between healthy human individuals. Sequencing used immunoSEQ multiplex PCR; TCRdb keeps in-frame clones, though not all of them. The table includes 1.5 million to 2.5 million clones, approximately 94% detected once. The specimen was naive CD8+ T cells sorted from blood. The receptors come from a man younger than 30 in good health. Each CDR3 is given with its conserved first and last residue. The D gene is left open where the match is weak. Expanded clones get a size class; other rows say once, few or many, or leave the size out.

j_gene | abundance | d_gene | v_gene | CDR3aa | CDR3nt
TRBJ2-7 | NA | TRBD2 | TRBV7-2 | CASSPRSGGAYEQYF | TGTGCCAGCAGCCCCCGGAGCGGGGGGGCCTACGAGCAGTACTTC
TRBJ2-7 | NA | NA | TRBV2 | CASSDRDTYEQYF | TGTGCCAGCAGTGACCGGGACACTTACGAGCAGTACTTC
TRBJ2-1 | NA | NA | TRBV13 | CASSLEGGEQFF | TGTGCCAGCAGCTTAGAAGGCGGTGAGCAGTTCTTC
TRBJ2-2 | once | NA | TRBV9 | CASSVGVGEYGELFF | TGTGCCAGCAGCGTAGGTGTAGGAGAATACGGGGAGCTGTTTTTT
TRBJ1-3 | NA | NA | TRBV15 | CATTTSSGNTIYF | TGTGCCACCACCACATCCTCTGGAAACACCATATATTTT
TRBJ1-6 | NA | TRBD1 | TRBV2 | CASSEVRWGQGDSPLHF | TGTGCCAGCAGTGAAGTCAGATGGGGACAGGGGGATTCACCCCTCCACTTT
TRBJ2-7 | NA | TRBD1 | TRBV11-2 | CASNALQGADYEQYF | TGTGCCAGCAACGCGCTCCAGGGGGCCGACTACGAGCAGTACTTC
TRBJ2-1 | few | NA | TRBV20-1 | CSARDLEQFF | TGCAGTGCTAGAGATCTTGAGCAGTTCTTC
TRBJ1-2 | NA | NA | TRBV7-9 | CASSLGVAGNYGYTF | TGTGCCAGCAGCTTAGGTGTAGCGGGGAACTATGGCTACACCTTC
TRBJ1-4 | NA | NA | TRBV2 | CASSAGWVGVNEKLFF | TGTGCCAGCAGTGCCGGATGGGTGGGGGTTAATGAAAAACTGTTTTTT
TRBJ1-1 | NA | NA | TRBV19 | CASSHSLGSGAEAFF | TGTGCCAGTAGCCATAGTTTGGGGTCTGGGGCTGAAGCTTTCTTT
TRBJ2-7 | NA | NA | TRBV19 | CASSIVRGDEQYF | TGTGCCAGTAGTATAGTCAGGGGGGACGAGCAGTACTTC
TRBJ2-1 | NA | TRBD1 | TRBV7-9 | CASSLGQGAINEQFF | TGTGCCAGCAGCTTAGGCCAGGGGGCTATCAATGAGCAGTTCTTC
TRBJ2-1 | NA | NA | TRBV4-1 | CASSQVGSLYNEQFF | TGCGCCAGCAGCCAAGTGGGTAGCCTCTACAATGAGCAGTTCTTC
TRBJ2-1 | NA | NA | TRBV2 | CAISMTRANNEQFF | TGTGCCATCTCGATGACGCGGGCCAACAATGAGCAGTTCTTC
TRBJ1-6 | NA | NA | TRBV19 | CASSTHGFSSPLHF | TGTGCCAGTAGTACTCACGGGTTTAGCTCACCCCTCCACTTT
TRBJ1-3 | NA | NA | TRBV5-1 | CASRDGYSGNTIYF | TGCGCCAGTCGGGACGGCTACTCTGGAAACACCATATATTTT
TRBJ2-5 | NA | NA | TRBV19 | CASVGGGSETQYF | TGTGCCTCGGTTGGTGGGGGCTCGGAGACCCAGTACTTC
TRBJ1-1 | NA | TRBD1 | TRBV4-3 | CASSQDRGRGEAFF | TGCGCCAGCAGCCAAGACAGGGGGCGCGGTGAAGCTTTCTTT